This is a list of T cell receptor beta chains from one sample in a study of blood T cell repertoires in COVID-19. The protocol was immunoSEQ multiplex PCR, while the TCRdb copy is restricted to in-frame clones and leaves out a portion. Of approximately 230,000 clones in the sample, about 91% were seen once. Sequencing was performed on peripheral blood. These receptor sequences come from an elderly man with acute or convalescent COVID-19. Each CDR3 is given with its conserved first and last residue. Fields, in order: D gene, clone size, J gene, V gene, CDR3 DNA, CDR3 protein. A D gene is named only where the DNA matches it firmly. Not all rows give a size; the values are once, few, many and, for expanded clones, a class.

NA NA TRBJ2-2 TRBV5-1 TGCGCCAGCAGCTTGGGAGTTACCGGGGAGCTGTTTTTT CASSLGVTGELFF
NA NA TRBJ2-6 TRBV5-1 TGCGCCAGCAGCTCACAGGGCCCCAACGTCCTGACTTTC CASSSQGPNVLTF
TRBD1 NA TRBJ2-1 TRBV5-1 TGCGCCAGCAGCTTGGGGACAGGGAAATACAATGAGCAGTTCTTC CASSLGTGKYNEQFF
TRBD1 few TRBJ2-2 TRBV5-6 TGTGCCAGCAGCCCGCGGTATGGGACAGGGGATACCGGGGAGCTGTTTTTT CASSPRYGTGDTGELFF
TRBD1 NA TRBJ1-2 TRBV7-2 TGTGCCAGCAGCTTCACCAGATCGGACAGGGGCACTTATGGCTACACCTTC CASSFTRSDRGTYGYTF
TRBD1 NA TRBJ1-2 TRBV19 TGTGCCAGTAGTATGGACAGGGGCGGCTACACCTTC CASSMDRGGYTF
TRBD2 NA TRBJ2-3 TRBV11-2 TGTGCCAGCAGTTATCTAGCGGCCACAGATACGCAGTATTTT CASSYLAATDTQYF
NA NA TRBJ2-7 TRBV18 TGTGCCAGCTCACCACCGGTAGGGGACGAGCAGTACTTC CASSPPVGDEQYF
NA NA TRBJ2-3 TRBV5-1 TGCGCCAGCAGCTTGGTCAGGGGAAGAGATACGCAGTATTTT CASSLVRGRDTQYF
NA NA TRBJ1-5 TRBV19 TGTGCCAGTAGTATGGGGTTTGGGGGGAATCAGCCCCAGCATTTT CASSMGFGGNQPQHF
NA NA TRBJ1-3 TRBV9 TGTGCCAGCAGCGGCCAGGGACAAATCTCTGGAAACACCATATATTTT CASSGQGQISGNTIYF
TRBD1 NA TRBJ2-7 TRBV29-1 TGCAGCGTTGTGACAGGGGATCGCGAGCAGTACTTC CSVVTGDREQYF
NA NA TRBJ1-4 TRBV6-6 TGTGCCAGCACCCTTACCTCGGCCAAGGAGGGAAAACTGTTTTTT CASTLTSAKEGKLFF
NA NA TRBJ2-7 TRBV7-2 TGTGCCAGCCTCCTATCCCCAGGATCCTACGAGCAGTACTTC CASLLSPGSYEQYF
TRBD1 NA TRBJ1-2 TRBV27 TGTGCCAGCAGCCGCTCCGGGACAGGGATTATTAACTATGGCTACACCTTC CASSRSGTGIINYGYTF
NA once TRBJ2-1 TRBV6-6 TGTGCCAGCAGTTACCCGCAGGGGGGAAACAATGAGCAGTTCTTC CASSYPQGGNNEQFF
NA once TRBJ1-3 TRBV19 TGTGCCAGTAGTCGCTACAGCTCTGGAAACACCATATATTTT CASSRYSSGNTIYF
NA NA TRBJ2-2 TRBV7-6 TGTGCCAGCAGCTTAGCCAGGGCTGGGCCGGGCGGGGAGCTGTTTTTT CASSLARAGPGGELFF
NA NA TRBJ1-5 TRBV28 TGTGCCAGCAGTAGGCGGACGGGGTCTCAGCCCCAGCATTTT CASSRRTGSQPQHF
TRBD1 NA TRBJ2-6 TRBV7-3 TGTGCCAGCAGCCCAGCCACAGGGGGTAAAAGCTCTGGGGCCAACGTCCTGACTTTC CASSPATGGKSSGANVLTF
NA NA TRBJ2-2 TRBV12-3/TRBV12-4 TGTGCCAGCAGTTCGTCGGGGGAGCTGTTTTTT CASSSSGELFF
NA NA TRBJ2-3 TRBV4-1 TGCGCCAGCAGCCAAGGGGAGGAAGGGTCCGATACGCAGTATTTT CASSQGEEGSDTQYF
NA NA TRBJ1-2 TRBV7-9 TGTGCCAGCAGCCCGGGGAGCCTCTCCCCCTCGTATGGCTACACCTTC CASSPGSLSPSYGYTF
NA NA TRBJ2-7 TRBV18 TGTGCCAGCTCAAATAGGGGAGGAGTCGGGAACTACGAGCAGTACTTC CASSNRGGVGNYEQYF
TRBD1 NA TRBJ1-5 TRBV24-1 TGTGCCACCAGTGACACCACAGGGGCAAGCAATCAGCCCCAGCATTTT CATSDTTGASNQPQHF
NA NA TRBJ1-3 TRBV28 TGTGCCAGCAGTTTACGGGGAGGGTCTGGAAACACCATATATTTT CASSLRGGSGNTIYF
NA NA TRBJ1-1 TRBV29-1 TGCAGCGTTGAGGCGAGTCGCGGGCACCTTATGAACACTGAAGCTTTCTTT CSVEASRGHLMNTEAFF
NA few TRBJ2-5 TRBV7-9 TGTGCCAGCAGCTCCAATTTAGCGGTACAAGAGACCCAGTACTTC CASSSNLAVQETQYF
NA NA TRBJ1-5 TRBV19 TGTGCCAGTAGTCCCGGACAGACCTTCAATCAGCCCCAGCATTTT CASSPGQTFNQPQHF
TRBD1 NA TRBJ2-5 TRBV4-1 TGCGCCAGCAGCCAAGATGGGAGGCAGGGGGCCGTCCGGGAGACCCAGTACTTC CASSQDGRQGAVRETQYF
NA NA TRBJ1-4 TRBV3-1/TRBV3-2 TGTGCCAGCAGCCTCACTCACTTTAATGAAAAACTGTTTTTT CASSLTHFNEKLFF
NA few TRBJ1-5 TRBV15 TGTGCCACCAGCAGAGATCTTGGGGGCGATCAGCCCCAGCATTTT CATSRDLGGDQPQHF
TRBD1 NA TRBJ1-5 TRBV25-1 TGTGCCAGCAGTGAAGCAGGGGGCGGGGTAGGGCAGCCCCAGCATTTT CASSEAGGGVGQPQHF
TRBD2 NA TRBJ2-7 TRBV7-2 TGTGCCAGCACCCCGGGGGGAGGGCCGCGAGAGCAGTACTTC CASTPGGGPREQYF
TRBD2 once TRBJ2-3 TRBV9 TGTGCCAGCACCCCCAGCGGGAGTGGCACAGATACGCAGTATTTT CASTPSGSGTDTQYF
NA NA TRBJ1-2 TRBV12-5 TGTGCTAGTGGTTTGGTGACGGGTGGCTACACCTTC CASGLVTGGYTF
TRBD2 NA TRBJ2-1 TRBV10-3 TGTGCCATCAGTGTAGGTAGCGGGCCCCCAAATGAGCAGTTCTTC CAISVGSGPPNEQFF
NA NA TRBJ1-5 TRBV6-2/TRBV6-3 TGTGCCAGCAGTTGGGACTCGAGGACGCCCCAGCATTTT CASSWDSRTPQHF
TRBD1 NA TRBJ2-2 TRBV11-3 TGTGCCAGCAGTCGTACAGGGGATTTTGCCGGGGAGCTGTTTTTT CASSRTGDFAGELFF
NA NA TRBJ1-1 TRBV19 TGTGCCAGTACGCCGGGTAGGCCAGGGAGGATGAACACTGAAGCTTTCTTT CASTPGRPGRMNTEAFF
TRBD1 NA TRBJ1-5 TRBV29-1 TGCAGCGTCTTGACAGGGCTAGATCAGCCCCAGCATTTT CSVLTGLDQPQHF
NA NA TRBJ1-4 TRBV11-2 TGTGCCAGCAGCTTAGGAGTCGGGAGGGCGAGGGAAAAACTGTTTTTT CASSLGVGRAREKLFF
NA NA TRBJ1-1 TRBV19 TGTGCCAGTAGTATAGGAAGGGGCAACACTGAAGCTTTCTTT CASSIGRGNTEAFF
TRBD2 NA TRBJ2-3 TRBV7-2 TGTGCCAGCAGCTTAGATAGCGGGGGCCCCTCGGATACGCAGTATTTT CASSLDSGGPSDTQYF
NA NA TRBJ1-1 TRBV10-3 TGTGCCATCAGTTTAGGGGGTGGAAACACTGAAGCTTTCTTT CAISLGGGNTEAFF
TRBD1 NA TRBJ1-5 TRBV7-6 TGTGCCAGCAGCACGGGACAGGGGTGGAATCAGCCCCAGCATTTT CASSTGQGWNQPQHF
TRBD2 NA TRBJ2-3 TRBV27 TGTGCCAGCAGTTCGCTAGCGGTCAGAGATACGCAGTATTTT CASSSLAVRDTQYF
NA few TRBJ1-5 TRBV4-1 TGCGCCAGCAGCCAAGTCGAGAATCAGCCCCAGCATTTT CASSQVENQPQHF
TRBD1 NA TRBJ2-7 TRBV23-1 TGCGCCAGCAGTCAATCGTTATTAGGGACAGAATCCTACGAGCAGTACTTC CASSQSLLGTESYEQYF
NA once TRBJ2-7 TRBV4-2 TGTGCCAGCAGCCAAGGATCTGGCATTGAGCAGTACTTC CASSQGSGIEQYF
NA NA TRBJ2-1 TRBV6-6 TGTGCCAGCAGGACTAGGGAGGACGAGCAGTTCTTC CASRTREDEQFF
NA once TRBJ1-2 TRBV3-1/TRBV3-2 TGTGCCAGCAGCTTTAACAGTAACTATGGCTACACCTTC CASSFNSNYGYTF
NA NA TRBJ1-5 TRBV7-2 TGTGCCAGCAGCTTCCAGGGTCCTCAGCCCCAGCATTTT CASSFQGPQPQHF
TRBD2 once TRBJ2-3 TRBV9 TGTGCCAGCAGCTCGAGACTAGCGGGAAGCGTCACAGATACGCAGTATTTT CASSSRLAGSVTDTQYF
TRBD1 NA TRBJ1-4 TRBV6-5 TGTGCCAGCAGTTACTCGGCAGGGGGCGGTGAAAAACTGTTTTTT CASSYSAGGGEKLFF
NA once TRBJ1-1 TRBV5-1 TGCGCCAGCAGCTTGGAATCCCGGCAGGGCTCTGAAGCTTTCTTT CASSLESRQGSEAFF
NA NA TRBJ2-7 TRBV19 TGTGCCAGTAGTCCCTCAGGGGCGACAGCCGAGCAGTACTTC CASSPSGATAEQYF
TRBD1 NA TRBJ2-2 TRBV7-6 TGTGCCAGCAGCTTTTCAGGGGGCTTCACCGGGGAGCTGTTTTTT CASSFSGGFTGELFF
NA NA TRBJ2-6 TRBV9 TGTGCCAGCAGCGCGGCAGGGACTGGGGCCAACGTCCTGACTTTC CASSAAGTGANVLTF